The 21 T cell receptor beta chains reported below all come from one sample, sequenced in a study of T cell repertoires in ileal Crohn's disease. Some clones are missing from TCRdb's copy, which holds only in-frame ones; the method was immunoSEQ multiplex PCR. The repertoire holds 5,400 or so clones, approximately 85% seen once, with 14% to 15% in the top ten. Sequences were obtained from ileal tissue. Receptor source: an adult with Crohn's disease.

The V gene is TRBV10-1, the J gene TRBJ2-7; 8 bases align to TRBD1. Trimming removed 0 bases from V and 5 bases from J; junction bases left unmatched: 9. CDR1 is WNHNN, CDR2 SYGVQD, per germline (reference sequence). The CDR3 totals 16 residues. CDR3: CASSESTGVGSHEQYF. The CDR3 DNA reads TGCGCCAGCAGTGAGTCGACAGGGGTTGGGTCCCACGAGCAGTACTTC.

The J gene is TRBJ1-1, the V gene TRBV6-1, with unresolved D. The CDR3 has 14 amino acids. CDR1 and CDR2 from the germline V gene are MNHNS and SASEGT. V dropped 5 bases and J dropped 0 bases, with 10 bases sitting between them. CDR3 bases: TGTGCCAGCAGTTTATTACAATTGAACACTGAAGCTTTCTTT. Its protein product is CASSLLQLNTEAFF.

V and J are TRBV6-5 and TRBJ1-1; no clear D. Trimming stripped 7 bases from V and 3 bases from J, with 12 bases between. The length of the CDR3 is 13 residues. CDR1 MNHEY and CDR2 SVGAGI come from the germline V gene. The CDR3 region has the DNA TGTGCCAGCACCCAGGCGGGATACACTGAAGCTTTCTTT. Translation: CASTQAGYTEAFF.

This clone was recorded a few times. This chain connects TRBV7-3 to TRBJ2-6, with D perhaps matching TRBD1 (6 bases). V gave up 1 base and J gave up 5 bases, with 9 bases separating them. CDR1 SGHTA and CDR2 FQGTGA come from the germline V gene. CDR3 length: 15 amino acids. In nucleotides, the CDR3 is TGTGCCAGCAGCTTAAGCCAGGGGAGGGCCAACGTCCTGACTTTC. It codes for CASSLSQGRANVLTF.

This clone has only a few counts. The chain recombines TRBV5-6 with TRBJ2-1; no reliable D call. Trimming pared 4 bases from V and 9 bases from J, leaving 8 bases between. Germline V CDR1 and CDR2: SGHDT, YYEEEE. The CDR3 extends over 11 amino acids. CDR3 sequence (DNA): TGTGCCAGCAGCGTCGTGGGTGAGCAGTTCTTC. It specifies CASSVVGEQFF.

The chain is built from TRBV21-1 and TRBJ1-2. TRBV21-1 is a known pseudogene. This CDR3 is built from 13 residues. This CDR3 reads CASSEVGDGGYTF. CDR3 nucleotide sequence: TGTGCCAGCAGCGAAGTTGGGGATGGTGGCTACACCTTC.

The chain uses TRBV27 and TRBJ2-3, with D tentatively TRBD2 (6 bases). This CDR3 is built from 15 residues. Germline V gives CDR1 MNHEY, CDR2 SMNVEV (reference sequence). V was pared by 3 bases and J by 2 bases, with 12 bases between. The chain's CDR3 is CASSLRGRDTDTQYF. The CDR3, as DNA: TGTGCCAGCAGTTTGCGGGGTCGGGACACAGATACGCAGTATTTT.

The rearrangement uses TRBV5-1 and TRBJ1-3, with unresolved D. Germline V gives CDR1 SGHRS, CDR2 YFSETQ. Trimming removed 4 bases at V and 4 bases at J, with 15 bases between. CDR3 length equals 15 residues. CDR3: CASSAGEGTGNTIYF. CDR3 coding DNA: TGCGCCAGCAGCGCCGGAGAGGGAACGGGAAACACCATATATTTT. The whole variable domain, filled in from reference TRBV5-1 and TRBJ1-3, reads KAGVTQTPRYLIKTRGQQVTLSCSPISGHRSVSWYQQTPGQGLQFLFEYFSETQRNKGNFPGRFSGRQFSNSRSEMNVSTLELGDSALYLCASSAGEGTGNTIYFGEGSWLTVV.

This clone appeared once. V gene TRBV9 combines with J gene TRBJ2-4; D may match TRBD1 or TRBD2 (5 bases each). Trimming removed 7 bases at V and 8 bases at J, with 19 bases between. Germline V gene data show CDR1 as SGDLS and CDR2 as YYNGEE. The CDR3 runs to 14 residues. The CDR3 loop reads CASGPGRLNDIQYF. The DNA of the CDR3 is TGTGCCAGCGGCCCGGGACGACTCAATGACATTCAGTACTTC.

This chain links TRBV6-5 with TRBJ1-4; D not resolved. The CDR3 runs 14 residues. In germline, CDR1 is MNHEY, CDR2 SVGAGI. V dropped 2 bases and J dropped 7 bases, with 11 bases sitting between them. The CDR3 DNA follows: TGTGCCAGCAGTTACGACATCCGGGGTGAAAAACTGTTTTTT. Translated: CASSYDIRGEKLFF.

This rearrangement joins TRBV7-8 to TRBJ1-1; D ambiguous. V lost 2 bases and J 0 bases, leaving 7 bases between the germline ends. The germline V gene has CDR1 SGHVS and CDR2 FQNEAQ. The CDR3 extends over 14 amino acids. CDR3 sequence (DNA): TGTGCCAGCAGCTTAAGCATAGTGAACACTGAAGCTTTCTTT. Translation: CASSLSIVNTEAFF.

The V call is TRBV6-1, the J call TRBJ1-6, with D uncertain. The CDR3 is 15 amino acids. V lost 8 bases to trimming and J lost 5 bases, with 16 bases between them. CDR1 is MNHNS and CDR2 is SASEGT in the germline V gene. The CDR3 here is CASLRLAANNSPLHF. The CDR3 region has the DNA TGTGCCAGCCTCCGTCTTGCAGCAAATAATTCACCCCTCCACTTT.

The J gene is TRBJ1-3, the V gene TRBV19, with D unclear. CDR1 is LNHDA and CDR2 is SQIVND in the germline V gene (reference sequence). Trimming took off 5 bases at V and 1 base at J, with 15 bases between the two ends. This CDR3 is 16 amino acids long. CDR3 nucleotide sequence: TGTGCCAGTAGTGAATTAATCGGCGGTTCTGGAAACACCATATATTTT. Its translation is CASSELIGGSGNTIYF.

The gene calls are TRBV30 and TRBJ2-1; 12 bases fit TRBD2. The ends lost 0 bases at V and 5 bases at J; junction bases unmatched: 5. This CDR3 region has 16 residues. Germline CDR1 GTSNPN, CDR2 SVGIG (reference sequence). In DNA, the CDR3 is TGTGCCTGGAGTGTAGGTCTAGCGGGGGGGAACAATGAGCAGTTCTTC. Translating it yields CAWSVGLAGGNNEQFF.

The chain recombines TRBV4-2 with TRBJ2-3; 8 bases are shared with TRBD2. V lost 0 bases and J lost 0; bases outside the gene matches: 2. This CDR3 comprises 16 residues. Germline V gene sequence: CDR1 LGHNA, CDR2 YNFKEQ. The DNA of the CDR3 is TGTGCCAGCAGCCAAGATGCTAGCGGGAGCACAGATACGCAGTATTTT. Residues: CASSQDASGSTDTQYF.

This chain uses TRBV5-6 with TRBJ2-1; D might be TRBD1 (6 bases). The V and J ends lost 0 bases and 10 bases respectively, with 11 bases between them. Germline CDR1 is SGHDT and CDR2 is YYEEEE. The CDR3 has 13 amino acids. The CDR3 nucleotides read TGTGCCAGCAGCTTGGCCGGTGGACAGGAGCAGTTCTTC. It translates to CASSLAGGQEQFF.

The rearrangement uses TRBV29-1 and TRBJ1-1, with TRBD1 matching over 9 bases. With 6 bases clipped from V and 0 bases from J, the junction kept 2 bases outside the gene matches. Germline CDR1 is SQVTM and CDR2 is ANQGSEA. The CDR3 is 13 amino acids. The CDR3 region has the DNA TGCAGCGTCGACAGGGGGATGAACACTGAAGCTTTCTTT. Residues: CSVDRGMNTEAFF.

The rearrangement links TRBV5-5 to TRBJ2-3; no clear D. The CDR3 has 15 residues. Germline V gene sequence: CDR1 SGHKS, CDR2 YYEKEE (reference sequence). V lost 0 bases and J lost 7, with 15 bases in between. DNA for the CDR3: TGTGCCAGCAGCTTGGAACCAGAGTCGGAGAATACGCAGTATTTT. Its protein product is CASSLEPESENTQYF.

The CDR3 here is CASSYSTWRAEAFF. The CDR3 DNA sequence: TGTGCCAGCAGTTACTCGACGTGGCGGGCTGAAGCTTTCTTT. V usage is TRBV6-5 and J usage is TRBJ1-1, with unresolved D. The ends were cut back, 0 bases at V and 6 bases at J, with 11 bases in the middle. This CDR3 is 14 amino acids long. CDR1 and CDR2 (germline): MNHEY, SVGAGI.

This clone is labeled medium-sized. V gene TRBV19 combines with J gene TRBJ1-2; the D is unclear. The CDR3 runs to 12 residues. Trimming took off 1 base at V and 14 bases at J, with 14 bases between the two ends. Germline loops: CDR1 LNHDA, CDR2 SQIVND (reference sequence). The CDR3 loop is CASSIGIGPKTF. In nucleotides, the CDR3 is TGTGCCAGTAGTATAGGTATAGGACCGAAGACCTTC. The whole variable domain, remainder taken from reference TRBV19 and TRBJ1-2, is DGGITQSPKYLFRKEGQNVTLSCEQNLNHDAMYWYRQDPGQGLRLIYYSQIVNDFQKGDIAEGYSVSREKKESFPLTVTSAQKNPTAFYLCASSIGIGPKTFGSGTRLTVV.

V gene TRBV7-9 combines with J gene TRBJ1-1; D possibly corresponds to TRBD1 (6 bases). The V end lost 2 bases, the J end lost 8 bases, and 12 bases lay between the germline ends. Germline V gene data show CDR1 as SEHNR and CDR2 as FQNEAQ (reference sequence). The CDR3 is 13 amino acids. The CDR3 is CASSLKGEGEAFF. DNA of the CDR3: TGTGCCAGCAGCTTAAAGGGGGAGGGAGAAGCTTTCTTT.